The 22 T cell receptor beta chains listed next were all sequenced from one sample in a study of cytomegalovirus exposure and HLA in healthy donors. Produced via immunoSEQ multiplex PCR; TCRdb's table is partial and in-frame only. The sample yields over 150,000 clones, around nine tenths seen once. The sample taken for sequencing was PBMCs. Receptors were obtained from a woman aged 18-29 years in good health and CMV-seropositive.

This chain uses TRBV11-2 with TRBJ2-7; tentative D call: TRBD1 (6 bases). Germline-derived CDR1 and CDR2 are SGHAT and FQNNGV. CDR3 length: 14 residues. V was cut by 0 bases and J by 3 bases, with 9 bases left in between. The CDR3 region has the DNA TGTGCCAGCAGCTTAGATGGGGGCCGCTACGAGCAGTACTTC. This gives the protein CASSLDGGRYEQYF.

The rearrangement uses TRBV7-8 and TRBJ2-7, with TRBD2 identical over 13 bases. CDR1 and CDR2 from the germline V gene are SGHVS and FQNEAQ. The CDR3 spans 22 residues. Trimming took 4 bases from V and 7 from J; bases not matched to a gene: 28. CDR3 region: CASSSNPRTGTSGIFFRQEQYF. In DNA, the CDR3 is TGTGCCAGCAGCTCAAACCCAAGGACCGGGACTAGCGGGATATTTTTTCGTCAGGAGCAGTACTTC.

The gene calls are TRBV5-6 and TRBJ1-5; TRBD1 matches 11 bases. CDR3 size: 14 residues. CDR1 and CDR2 (germline): SGHDT, YYEEEE. J lost 9 bases, V lost 5 bases, and 7 bases had no gene match. The CDR3 loop is CASSRGQGAWPQHF. CDR3 DNA: TGTGCCAGCAGTCGAGGACAGGGGGCATGGCCCCAGCATTTT.

The chain has TRBV7-8 and TRBJ2-1, with D tentatively TRBD2 (5 bases). Trimming pared 2 bases from V and 1 base from J, leaving 15 bases between. The CDR3 covers 17 residues. Germline lookup yields CDR1 SGHVS and CDR2 FQNEAQ. DNA for the CDR3: TGTGCCAGCAGCTTACCCCGAGCGGAAATTTCCTACAATGAGCAGTTCTTC. Translating it yields CASSLPRAEISYNEQFF.

The V gene is TRBV7-2, the J gene TRBJ2-7, with D hard to call. Trimming took 3 bases from V and 2 from J, leaving 11 bases between them. The CDR3 consists of 14 residues. Germline CDR1 reads SGHTA; CDR2 reads FQGNSA. The CDR3 here is CASSLAVPTYEQYF. In nucleotides, the CDR3 is TGTGCCAGCAGCTTGGCGGTCCCGACCTACGAGCAGTACTTC.

The CDR3 DNA reads as TGTGCCAGCAGATTCCGGGTTGGGTCAGATACGCAGTATTTT. It encodes CASRFRVGSDTQYF. The chain carries TRBV27 and TRBJ2-3; D not certain. This CDR3 contains 14 residues. Germline-derived CDR1 and CDR2 are MNHEY and SMNVEV (reference sequence). V was trimmed by 6 bases and J by 4 bases, leaving 14 bases between them.

This chain joins TRBV13 and TRBJ2-2, with 12 bases matching TRBD2. The CDR3 spans 18 residues. J was trimmed by 3 bases and V by 6 bases; bases with no gene match: 11. The germline CDR1 and CDR2 sequences are PRHDT and FYEKMQ (reference sequence). The DNA of the CDR3 is TGTGCCAGCAGGTCAAAGGTAGGACTAGCGGGGCACACCGGGGAGCTGTTTTTT. Its translation: CASRSKVGLAGHTGELFF.

The chain joins TRBV27 to TRBJ1-1; D is undetermined. Looked up from germline, CDR1 is MNHEY and CDR2 is SMNVEV (reference sequence). With 3 bases removed from V and 4 bases from J, the gap between germline ends came to 6 bases. The CDR3 loop spans 12 amino acids. CDR3 in amino acids: CASSLSGTEAFF. The CDR3 coding sequence is TGTGCCAGCAGTTTGTCCGGCACTGAAGCTTTCTTT.

V gene TRBV5-1 combines with J gene TRBJ1-5; 8 nucleotides line up with TRBD1. The CDR3 has 16 amino acids. The germline CDR1 and CDR2 sequences are SGHRS and YFSETQ. With 0 bases clipped from V and 4 bases from J, the junction kept 6 bases outside the gene matches. The CDR3 region is CASSLGGTGQNQPQHF. The CDR3 bases are TGCGCCAGCAGCTTGGGAGGGACAGGACAAAATCAGCCCCAGCATTTT. The full variable domain, rest sourced from reference TRBV5-1 and TRBJ1-5, is KAGVTQTPRYLIKTRGQQVTLSCSPISGHRSVSWYQQTPGQGLQFLFEYFSETQRNKGNFPGRFSGRQFSNSRSEMNVSTLELGDSALYLCASSLGGTGQNQPQHFGDGTRLSIL.

This rearrangement joins TRBV6-4 to TRBJ1-2, with a possible D match to TRBD1 (5 bases). Trimming took 5 bases from V and 7 from J, leaving 17 bases between them. The CDR3 sequence is 14 residues long. CDR1 and CDR2 from the germline V gene are MRHNA and SNTAGT. CDR3 loop: CASSSQPQGSGYTF. CDR3 nucleotide sequence: TGTGCCAGCAGTTCTCAACCCCAGGGTAGTGGCTACACCTTC.

The rearrangement joins TRBV4-1 to TRBJ2-7; no clear D. The germline V gene encodes CDR1 MGHRA and CDR2 YSYEKL. This CDR3 is 14 amino acids long. The V end lost 4 bases, the J end lost 2 bases, and 12 bases lay between the germline ends. The CDR3 DNA reads as TGCGCCAGCAGCCGAAAAATTAGCCCCTACGAGCAGTACTTC. Translation: CASSRKISPYEQYF.

The J gene is TRBJ2-7, the V gene TRBV5-6, with D uncertain. Trimming pared 4 bases from V and 1 base from J, leaving 6 bases between. The CDR3 is 12 residues long. CDR1 is SGHDT, CDR2 YYEEEE, per germline. CDR3 DNA sequence: TGTGCCAGCAGCGCAACTTCCTACGAGCAGTACTTC. Encoded protein: CASSATSYEQYF.

The table lists this clone with a count of one. V is TRBV19 and J is TRBJ2-7; 7 bases map to TRBD2. The CDR3 extends over 15 amino acids. V was clipped by 3 bases and J by 2 bases; unmatched bases: 7. Germline V gene lookup returns CDR1 LNHDA and CDR2 SQIVND (reference sequence). CDR3: CASSMGERGTYEQYF. As DNA, the CDR3 is TGTGCCAGTAGTATGGGCGAGCGGGGCACCTACGAGCAGTACTTC.

This clone was picked up one time. The chain combines TRBV7-3 with TRBJ2-2; D is undetermined. V gave up 5 bases and J gave up 3 bases, with 7 bases separating them. This CDR3 spans 13 amino acids. Germline values: CDR1 SGHTA, CDR2 FQGTGA. CDR3 nucleotide sequence: TGTGCCAGCAGCCACTACCACACCGGGGAGCTGTTTTTT. The encoded protein is CASSHYHTGELFF.

V and J are TRBV9 and TRBJ1-2; D ambiguous. From germline, CDR1 is SGDLS and CDR2 YYNGEE. The CDR3 totals 14 residues. Deletions cut 0 bases from V and 3 bases from J, with 9 bases between. CDR3 region: CASSVARVDYGYTF. CDR3 bases: TGTGCCAGCAGCGTAGCTCGAGTTGACTATGGCTACACCTTC.

The rearrangement joins TRBV6-6 to TRBJ1-5; TRBD1 might be the D (5 bases). V shed 0 bases and J shed 14 bases, with 17 bases lying between them. The CDR3 is 14 residues long. Germline V gives CDR1 MNHNY, CDR2 SVGAGI (reference sequence). In DNA, the CDR3 is TGTGCCAGCAGTTACTCGGCAAGAAAGGTAGGGGAGCATTTT. It codes for CASSYSARKVGEHF.

The chain recombines TRBV18 with TRBJ2-6, with D maybe TRBD1 (6 bases). Germline lookup yields CDR1 KGHSH and CDR2 LQKENI. The length of the CDR3 is 15 residues. V lost 2 bases and J lost 2, with 7 bases in between. CDR3 nucleotides: TGTGCCAGCTCACCAAACAGGGCTGGGGCCAACGTCCTGACTTTC. Protein product: CASSPNRAGANVLTF.

The chain combines TRBV10-3 with TRBJ1-2, with 8 bases matching TRBD1. The CDR3 extends over 15 amino acids. Germline V gives CDR1 ENHRY, CDR2 SYGVKD. V lost 3 bases and J lost 4; bases outside the gene matches: 7. The CDR3 loop reads CAISDQTGVGYGYTF. In nucleotides, the CDR3 is TGTGCCATCAGTGACCAGACAGGGGTTGGCTATGGCTACACCTTC.

The chain recombines TRBV27 with TRBJ2-7; 11 bases align to TRBD1. Losses at the gene ends were 10 bases for V and 0 bases for J; bases not matched to a gene: 2. CDR1 is MNHEY and CDR2 is SMNVEV in the germline V gene (reference sequence). This CDR3 is built from 13 residues. The chain's CDR3 is CATGTGGSYEQYF. CDR3 nucleotide sequence: TGTGCCACCGGGACAGGGGGCTCCTACGAGCAGTACTTC.

The chain uses TRBV5-6 and TRBJ2-7; D gene uncertain. Germline lookup yields CDR1 SGHDT and CDR2 YYEEEE. The ends were cut back, 2 bases at V and 1 base at J, with 13 bases in the middle. The CDR3 has 15 amino acids. The CDR3 spells CASSFVSLTSYEQYF. The CDR3 DNA follows: TGTGCCAGCAGCTTTGTAAGCCTTACGTCCTACGAGCAGTACTTC.

As to this clone: One junction end disagrees with the germline gene, perhaps due to a read error. The chain joins TRBV5-6 to TRBJ1-5; D ambiguous. Germline V gives CDR1 SGHDT, CDR2 YYEEEE. The CDR3 is 15 amino acids. CDR3 protein: CASSALGISDQPQHF. DNA for the CDR3: TGTGCCAGCAGCGCCTTGGGGATTAGCGATCAGCCCCAGCATTTT.

As concerns this clone: Its ends do not fully match the called genes, so a read error is possible. The chain carries TRBV9 and TRBJ2-1, with a possible D match to TRBD2 (7 bases). Germline V gene sequence: CDR1 SGDLS, CDR2 YYNGEE. The CDR3 consists of 12 residues. CDR3 coding DNA: TGTGCCAGCAGCGTGTGGGGGGGACACGCAATCTTC. It specifies CASSVWGGHAIF.